The T cell receptor beta chain under discussion was sequenced for a study of OX40 agonist ivuxolimab in advanced cancers. Whole-study context: The patients received agonistic anti-OX40 (CD134) antibody ivuxolimab. Every 2 weeks, ivuxolimab was infused into the patients intravenously at between 0.01 and 10 mg/kg. Eligibility admitted prior anti-PD-1, anti-PD-L1 or anti-CTLA-4 therapy; about 42% had some.

On this clone: Its target is unknown.

This CDR3 has 14 residues. Germline lookup yields CDR1 GTSNPN and CDR2 SVGIG (reference sequence). V was trimmed by 6 bases and J by 7 bases, leaving 19 bases between them. Study-wide findings and caveats: In general, CD8+ T cells held more expanded clones than CD4+ did, on average.

Clones were sequenced by immunoSEQ multiplex PCR, and TCRdb holds only the in-frame ones, with some missing. Seen here are 90,000 to 100,000 clones, less than 90% observed once, and the top ten hold 0.82%. The J gene is TRBJ1-3, the V gene TRBV30, with D possibly matching TRBD1 (5 bases). The material was CD4+ or CD8+ T cells sorted from blood, obtained in a trial of the OX40 agonist ivuxolimab. The source is an adult with an advanced solid tumor such as melanoma, head and neck, liver or kidney cancer. The CDR3 reads CACGFVMGENTIYF. CDR3 in DNA: TGTGCCTGTGGATTTGTGATGGGGGAGAACACCATATATTTT.